The clone carrying this TCR beta chain was counted between two and nine times. This sample stems from a study of blood T cells in healthy people across ages. Sample-barcoded 5' priming and a J-beta primer mix drove a second PCR of about 7 to 12 cycles. TCRdb used MiXCR to reprocess the 5' RACE reads, holding one entry per CDR3 protein. The profile shows about 2 million distinct CDR3 sequences, roughly 49% of them singletons. CDR1 is SGHNT and CDR2 is YYREEE in the germline V gene (reference sequence). The V and J ends lost 3 bases and 7 bases respectively, with 19 bases between them. This CDR3 is built from 15 residues.

The sample was blood. This clonotype was obtained from a woman aged 40-49 years in good health. The chain links TRBV5-4 to TRBJ1-2; TRBD1 is a possible D gene (5 bases). The CDR3 region has the DNA TGTGCCAGCAGCTCCCCCAGGGAATCCTTCGGTGGCTACACCTTC. Its translation is CASSSPRESFGGYTF.